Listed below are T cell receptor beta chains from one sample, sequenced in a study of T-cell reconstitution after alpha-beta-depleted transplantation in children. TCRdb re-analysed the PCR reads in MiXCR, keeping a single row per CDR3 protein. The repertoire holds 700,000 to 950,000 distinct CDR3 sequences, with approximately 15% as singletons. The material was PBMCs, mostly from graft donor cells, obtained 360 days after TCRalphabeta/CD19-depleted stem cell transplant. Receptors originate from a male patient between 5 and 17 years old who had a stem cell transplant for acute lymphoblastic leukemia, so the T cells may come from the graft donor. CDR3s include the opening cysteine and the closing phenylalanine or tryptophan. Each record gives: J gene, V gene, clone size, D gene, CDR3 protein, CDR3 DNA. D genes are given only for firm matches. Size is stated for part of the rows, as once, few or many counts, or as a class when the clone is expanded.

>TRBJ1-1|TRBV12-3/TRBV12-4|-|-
CASSPTQGVTEAFF
TGTGCCAGCAGCCCGACACAGGGAGTCACTGAAGCTTTCTTT
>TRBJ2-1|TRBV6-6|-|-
CASSYYPNDEQFF
TGTGCCAGCAGTTACTACCCGAATGATGAGCAGTTCTTC
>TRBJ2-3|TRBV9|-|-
CASSVHKDTQYF
TGTGCCAGCAGCGTCCACAAAGATACGCAGTATTTT
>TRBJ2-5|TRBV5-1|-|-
CASILGGRGTQYF
TGCGCCAGCATACTCGGGGGCCGGGGGACCCAGTACTTC
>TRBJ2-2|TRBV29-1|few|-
CSVEDRHALELFF
TGCAGCGTTGAAGATCGTCACGCCCTAGAGCTGTTTTTT
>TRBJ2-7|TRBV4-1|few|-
CASSIRDSAYEQYF
TGCGCCAGCAGCATACGAGACAGCGCCTACGAGCAGTACTTC
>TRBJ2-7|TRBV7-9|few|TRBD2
CASSITSGLIPEQYF
TGTGCCAGCAGCATAACTAGCGGCCTTATACCCGAGCAGTACTTC
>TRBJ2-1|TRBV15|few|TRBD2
CATSRDPGSGSNEQFF
TGTGCCACCAGCAGAGACCCCGGGAGCGGGAGCAATGAGCAGTTCTTC
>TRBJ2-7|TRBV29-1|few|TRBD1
CSGTGTGNYEQYF
TGCAGCGGTACCGGGACAGGAAACTACGAGCAGTACTTC
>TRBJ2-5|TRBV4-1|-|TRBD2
CASSPQGTSGYYQETQYF
TGCGCCAGCAGCCCTCAGGGGACTAGCGGGTATTACCAAGAGACCCAGTACTTC
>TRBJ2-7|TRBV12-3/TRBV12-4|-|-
CASSPGGGGYYYEQYF
TGTGCCAGCAGTCCCGGAGGGGGGGGCTACTACTACGAGCAGTACTTC
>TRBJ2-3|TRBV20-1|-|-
CSARVSNDGPDTQYF
TGCAGTGCTAGAGTATCTAACGATGGTCCGGATACGCAGTATTTT
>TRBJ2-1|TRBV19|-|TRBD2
CASRPQPGLGHNEQFF
TGTGCCAGCCGACCACAACCGGGACTAGGCCACAATGAGCAGTTCTTC
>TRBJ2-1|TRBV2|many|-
CASNLGEGSYNEQFF
TGTGCCAGCAATCTGGGCGAGGGGTCCTACAATGAGCAGTTCTTC
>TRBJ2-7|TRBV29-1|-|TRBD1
CSGVGTGAYEQYF
TGCAGCGGGGTAGGGACAGGGGCCTACGAGCAGTACTTC
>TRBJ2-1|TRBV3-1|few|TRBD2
CASSQDPGLAGVQFF
TGTGCCAGCAGCCAAGATCCGGGACTAGCGGGTGTGCAGTTCTTC
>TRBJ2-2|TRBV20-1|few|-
CSARDEGVPGELFF
TGCAGTGCTAGAGATGAGGGGGTCCCCGGGGAGCTGTTTTTT
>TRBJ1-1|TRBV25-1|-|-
CASSELGERGANTEAFF
TGTGCCAGCAGTGAATTAGGGGAAAGGGGGGCGAACACTGAAGCTTTCTTT
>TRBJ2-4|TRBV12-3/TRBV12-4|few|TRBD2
CASSFRLAGGPGDKNIQYF
TGTGCCAGCAGTTTTCGGCTAGCGGGAGGGCCCGGGGACAAAAACATTCAGTACTTC
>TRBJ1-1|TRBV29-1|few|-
CSVDREGTEAFF
TGCAGCGTTGACAGGGAGGGGACTGAAGCTTTCTTT
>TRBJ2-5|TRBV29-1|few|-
CSASMAGSSQETQYF
TGCAGCGCCAGCATGGCAGGGAGTTCCCAAGAGACCCAGTACTTC
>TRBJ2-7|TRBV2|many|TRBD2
CASSDAGGTYEQYF
TGTGCCAGCAGTGACGCGGGAGGGACCTACGAGCAGTACTTC
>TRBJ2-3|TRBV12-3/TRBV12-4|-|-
CASSLAHQGRADTQYF
TGTGCCAGCAGTTTAGCGCATCAGGGTAGGGCAGATACGCAGTATTTT
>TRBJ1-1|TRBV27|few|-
CASSLFATGDRSNTEAFF
TGTGCCAGCAGTTTATTTGCTACTGGGGATCGGTCGAACACTGAAGCTTTCTTT
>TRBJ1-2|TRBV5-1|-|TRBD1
CASSLGTGDYGYTF
TGCGCCAGCAGCTTGGGGACAGGGGACTATGGCTACACCTTC
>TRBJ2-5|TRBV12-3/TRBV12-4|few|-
CASSLTHGHPGETQYF
TGTGCCAGCAGTCTCACCCATGGGCACCCTGGGGAGACCCAGTACTTC
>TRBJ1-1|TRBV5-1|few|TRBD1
CASSLAPGGVTEAFF
TGCGCCAGCAGCTTGGCCCCAGGGGGTGTCACTGAAGCTTTCTTT
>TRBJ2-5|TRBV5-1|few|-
CASSWGPTQETQYF
TGCGCCAGCAGCTGGGGGCCCACACAAGAGACCCAGTACTTC
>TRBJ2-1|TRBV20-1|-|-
CSARSTLIGSYNEQFF
TGCAGTGCTAGATCCACACTGATAGGTTCCTACAATGAGCAGTTCTTC
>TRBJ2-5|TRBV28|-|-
CASSSPPQIAPETQYF
TGTGCCAGCAGTTCGCCGCCCCAAATAGCACCCGAGACCCAGTACTTC
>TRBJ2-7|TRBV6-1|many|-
CASRNVGYYEQYF
TGTGCCAGCAGGAATGTGGGGTACTACGAGCAGTACTTC
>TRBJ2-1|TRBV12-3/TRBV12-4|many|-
CASSSDRSSYNEQFF
TGTGCCAGCAGTTCGGACCGCAGCTCCTACAATGAGCAGTTCTTC
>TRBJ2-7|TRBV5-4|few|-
CASSLPGFHYEQYF
TGTGCCAGCAGCTTACCCGGGTTTCACTACGAGCAGTACTTC
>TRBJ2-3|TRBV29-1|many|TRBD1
CSVPPAGQGAPDTQYF
TGCAGCGTTCCACCGGCGGGACAGGGGGCCCCAGATACGCAGTATTTT
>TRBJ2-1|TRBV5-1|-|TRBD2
CASSDRLAGSYNEQFF
TGCGCCAGCAGCGACCGACTAGCGGGCTCCTACAATGAGCAGTTCTTC
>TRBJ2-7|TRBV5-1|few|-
CASSLASRLDEQYF
TGCGCCAGCAGCTTGGCTAGTAGGTTGGACGAGCAGTACTTC
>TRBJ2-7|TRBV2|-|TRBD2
CASSPFLLAGEKNEQYF
TGTGCCAGCAGTCCCTTCCTACTAGCGGGAGAAAAGAACGAGCAGTACTTC
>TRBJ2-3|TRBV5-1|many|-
CASSLSVESSTDTQYF
TGCGCCAGCAGCTTGTCGGTGGAGTCTAGCACAGATACGCAGTATTTT
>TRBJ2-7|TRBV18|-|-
CATARDVLKQIHYEQYF
TGTGCCACCGCCCGAGACGTTTTGAAACAGATACACTACGAGCAGTACTTC
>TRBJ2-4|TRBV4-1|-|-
CASSPLTRGSKNIQYF
TGCGCCAGCAGCCCCCTAACAAGGGGCTCCAAAAACATTCAGTACTTC
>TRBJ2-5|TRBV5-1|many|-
CASSLPEETQYF
TGCGCCAGCAGCTTGCCGGAAGAGACCCAGTACTTC
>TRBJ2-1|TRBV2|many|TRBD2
CASSEETLAGGANEQFF
TGTGCCAGCAGTGAAGAGACCTTAGCGGGAGGCGCCAATGAGCAGTTCTTC
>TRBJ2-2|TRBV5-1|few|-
CASSTENPNTGELFF
TGCGCCAGCAGTACCGAGAACCCAAACACCGGGGAGCTGTTTTTT
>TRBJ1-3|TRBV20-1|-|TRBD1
CSARTATGGSNTIYF
TGCAGTGCAAGGACTGCTACAGGGGGCTCGAACACCATATATTTT
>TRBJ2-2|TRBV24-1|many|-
CATGQSGGRVTGELFF
TGTGCCACCGGGCAAAGTGGAGGCAGGGTCACCGGGGAGCTGTTTTTT
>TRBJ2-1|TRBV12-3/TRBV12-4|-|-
CASSLMAEEFF
TGTGCCAGCAGTTTAATGGCTGAGGAGTTCTTC
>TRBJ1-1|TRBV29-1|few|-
CSVGLRGGVVEAFF
TGCAGCGTTGGCCTTCGAGGAGGGGTAGTAGAAGCTTTCTTT
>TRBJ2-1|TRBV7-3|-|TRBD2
CASSLWEGANEQFF
TGTGCCAGCAGCTTATGGGAGGGCGCCAATGAGCAGTTCTTC
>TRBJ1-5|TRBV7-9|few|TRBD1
CASSLGTGGPQHF
TGTGCCAGCAGCTTGGGGACAGGGGGGCCCCAGCATTTT
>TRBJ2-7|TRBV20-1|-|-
CSARAGLSYEQYF
TGCAGTGCTAGAGCTGGACTCTCCTACGAGCAGTACTTC
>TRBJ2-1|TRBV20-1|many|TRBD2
CSAYGLAGNNEQFF
TGCAGTGCTTACGGACTAGCGGGGAACAATGAGCAGTTCTTC
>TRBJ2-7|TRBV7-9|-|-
CASSLNAAYEQYF
TGTGCCAGCAGCTTAAACGCTGCCTACGAGCAGTACTTC
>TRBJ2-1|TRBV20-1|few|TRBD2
CSASRLAGSYNEQFF
TGCAGTGCTAGTCGACTAGCAGGCTCCTACAATGAGCAGTTCTTC
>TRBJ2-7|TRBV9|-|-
CASSPDGLYEQYF
TGTGCCAGCAGCCCCGACGGGCTCTACGAGCAGTACTTC
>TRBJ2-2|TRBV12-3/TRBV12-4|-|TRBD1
CASIRDRGLDVANTGELFF
TGTGCCAGCATCCGGGACAGGGGGCTGGATGTGGCGAACACCGGGGAGCTGTTTTTT
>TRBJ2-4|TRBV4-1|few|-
CASSQGPGLSKNIQYF
TGCGCCAGCAGCCAGGGTCCAGGCTTGTCCAAAAACATTCAGTACTTC
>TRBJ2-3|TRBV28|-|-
CASRGAGLSTDTQYF
TGTGCCAGCAGGGGAGCGGGCCTCAGCACAGATACGCAGTATTTT
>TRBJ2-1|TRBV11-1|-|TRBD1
CASSPMFSQGVPGSYNEQFF
TGTGCCAGCAGCCCGATGTTTTCCCAGGGGGTCCCTGGCTCCTACAATGAGCAGTTCTTC